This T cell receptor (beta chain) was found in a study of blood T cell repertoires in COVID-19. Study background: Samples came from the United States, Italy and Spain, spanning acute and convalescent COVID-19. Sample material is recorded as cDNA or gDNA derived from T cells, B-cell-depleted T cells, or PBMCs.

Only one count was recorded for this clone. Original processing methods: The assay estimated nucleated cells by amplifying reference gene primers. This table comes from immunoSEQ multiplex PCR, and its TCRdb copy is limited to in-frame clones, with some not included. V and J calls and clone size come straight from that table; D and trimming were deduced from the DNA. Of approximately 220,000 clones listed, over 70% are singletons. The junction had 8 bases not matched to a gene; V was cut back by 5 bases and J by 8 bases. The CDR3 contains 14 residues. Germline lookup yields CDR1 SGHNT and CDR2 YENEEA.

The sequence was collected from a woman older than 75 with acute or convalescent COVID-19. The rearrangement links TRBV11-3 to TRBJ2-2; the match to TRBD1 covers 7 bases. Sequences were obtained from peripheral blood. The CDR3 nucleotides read TGTGCCAGCAGCCCCGCAGGGGGAAGAGGGGAGCTGTTTTTT. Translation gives CASSPAGGRGELFF.